This is a list of T cell receptor beta chains from one sample in a study of blood T cell repertoires in COVID-19. TCRdb's table, derived via immunoSEQ multiplex PCR, lists solely in-frame clones and lacks some. The sample carries over 85,000 clones, about 85% recorded once. The sample was peripheral blood. These receptors originate from a human donor in a cohort sampled during active COVID-19. The conserved cysteine and the conserved F or W are not part of the CDR3 here. Only part of the rows carry a size: once, few, many, or a class if the clone is expanded.

abundance: .; j_gene: TRBJ1-6; v_gene: TRBV9; CDR3aa: ASSVLPGGGNSPLH
abundance: .; j_gene: TRBJ1-5; v_gene: TRBV30; CDR3aa: AWTGGDLRGWPQH
abundance: .; j_gene: TRBJ2-2; v_gene: TRBV6-5; CDR3aa: ASRPSGGGTGELF
abundance: .; j_gene: TRBJ1-3; v_gene: TRBV5-4; CDR3aa: ASSAGQVYDTIY
abundance: .; j_gene: TRBJ1-5; v_gene: TRBV2; CDR3aa: ASKSRGGDSNQPQH
abundance: .; j_gene: TRBJ1-1; v_gene: TRBV7-9; CDR3aa: ASSLIQGNTEAF
abundance: .; j_gene: TRBJ1-4; v_gene: TRBV30; CDR3aa: AWGGRGKLF
abundance: .; j_gene: TRBJ2-1; v_gene: TRBV6-1; CDR3aa: ASSEDPGGEQF
abundance: .; j_gene: TRBJ2-5; v_gene: TRBV19; CDR3aa: ASQQGARQETQY
abundance: few; j_gene: TRBJ1-1; v_gene: TRBV19; CDR3aa: ASSTDRGTEAF
abundance: .; j_gene: TRBJ1-4; v_gene: TRBV5-5; CDR3aa: ASSLGLTTNEKLF
abundance: .; j_gene: TRBJ2-1; v_gene: TRBV4-1; CDR3aa: ASSLGTSGWYNEQF
abundance: .; j_gene: TRBJ2-5; v_gene: TRBV30; CDR3aa: AWSREAQKETQY
abundance: .; j_gene: TRBJ1-2; v_gene: TRBV7-2; CDR3aa: ARDRIWLGGYT
abundance: .; j_gene: TRBJ2-4; v_gene: TRBV5-4; CDR3aa: ASTGDSKNIQY
abundance: .; j_gene: TRBJ2-1; v_gene: TRBV5-1; CDR3aa: ASSTISSYNEQF
abundance: .; j_gene: TRBJ2-2; v_gene: TRBV7-2; CDR3aa: ASSLLTSGSIGGELF
abundance: .; j_gene: TRBJ1-4; v_gene: TRBV7-2; CDR3aa: ASSLDRGSNEKLF
abundance: .; j_gene: TRBJ1-4; v_gene: TRBV18; CDR3aa: ASSPGH
abundance: once; j_gene: TRBJ2-5; v_gene: TRBV7-8; CDR3aa: ASSLEGGRGNQETQY
abundance: .; j_gene: TRBJ2-1; v_gene: TRBV7-3; CDR3aa: ASSLTQGGYNEQF
abundance: few; j_gene: TRBJ1-1; v_gene: TRBV6-5; CDR3aa: ASRPGQYTEAF
abundance: few; j_gene: TRBJ1-3; v_gene: TRBV5-4; CDR3aa: ASSLPGAGNTIY
abundance: .; j_gene: TRBJ2-1; v_gene: TRBV2; CDR3aa: ASSEGQGAHNEQF
abundance: .; j_gene: TRBJ2-3; v_gene: TRBV12-3/TRBV12-4; CDR3aa: ASSLAVGGMGY
abundance: once; j_gene: TRBJ2-5; v_gene: TRBV28; CDR3aa: ASSLALAGDQETQY
abundance: .; j_gene: TRBJ2-1; v_gene: TRBV5-6; CDR3aa: ASSLVTDRGYNEQF
abundance: .; j_gene: TRBJ2-7; v_gene: TRBV4-3; CDR3aa: ASSQDRGKYEQY
abundance: .; j_gene: TRBJ2-7; v_gene: TRBV5-4; CDR3aa: ASSEGTFGYEQY
abundance: .; j_gene: TRBJ1-5; v_gene: TRBV4-1; CDR3aa: ASSHREGNNQPQH
abundance: .; j_gene: TRBJ2-3; v_gene: TRBV7-3; CDR3aa: ASSSTGNGADTQY
abundance: .; j_gene: TRBJ1-6; v_gene: TRBV6-5; CDR3aa: ASSPGGWSPLH
abundance: .; j_gene: TRBJ1-5; v_gene: TRBV4-2; CDR3aa: ASSQDGPGGKQPQH
abundance: .; j_gene: TRBJ1-1; v_gene: TRBV9; CDR3aa: ASSHPGGGGSSATEAF
abundance: .; j_gene: TRBJ2-1; v_gene: TRBV11-3; CDR3aa: ASSFSGEQF
abundance: .; j_gene: TRBJ2-4; v_gene: TRBV3-1/TRBV3-2; CDR3aa: ASSHGNLAGQY
abundance: .; j_gene: TRBJ2-1; v_gene: TRBV24-1; CDR3aa: ATSQGVNEQF
abundance: few; j_gene: TRBJ2-1; v_gene: TRBV19; CDR3aa: ASSPGLAGIEQF
abundance: once; j_gene: TRBJ2-7; v_gene: TRBV6-1; CDR3aa: ASSEIRTGGDYEQY
abundance: .; j_gene: TRBJ1-1; v_gene: TRBV5-5; CDR3aa: ASSLQGRNTEAF
abundance: .; j_gene: TRBJ2-3; v_gene: TRBV6-5; CDR3aa: ASSPGRGSTDTQY
abundance: .; j_gene: TRBJ1-1; v_gene: TRBV3-1/TRBV3-2; CDR3aa: ASSPAGGRAEAF
abundance: .; j_gene: TRBJ2-1; v_gene: TRBV4-1; CDR3aa: ASRPLAGGRYNEQF
abundance: .; j_gene: TRBJ1-2; v_gene: TRBV6-1; CDR3aa: ASSDGQRFYGYT
abundance: .; j_gene: TRBJ1-2; v_gene: TRBV29-1; CDR3aa: SVTGASNYGYT
abundance: .; j_gene: TRBJ2-3; v_gene: TRBV5-1; CDR3aa: ASSWGLGREVARSTDTQY